The clone carrying this T cell receptor beta chain was found a few times. Its antigen is unidentified. The germline gene is not matched at one end of the junction; a read error may be the cause. Profiled with immunoSEQ multiplex PCR; TCRdb holds only in-frame clones, not every one. The sample includes about 40,000 clones, about 67% seen only once; the top ten take roughly 7.7%. Looked up from germline, CDR1 is MGHRA and CDR2 is YSYEKL. The CDR3 consists of 13 residues. Culture lasted around eleven days before CD4+ T cell isolation. Each participant received a vaccine that was either BNT162b2 or mRNA-1273, given as two doses. Neither prior SARS-CoV-2 infection nor positive nucleocapsid antibodies were present in the vaccine recipients. This specimen comes from a study of vaccination effects on CD4 cells after COVID-19. Study summary: After the second dose, samples were taken at median day 72.

Whole-study findings and limits: The study found marked clonal contraction of infection- and vaccine-induced clones late after vaccination.

This TCR was sampled from a human donor who received a COVID-19 vaccine. The gene calls are TRBV4-1 and TRBJ2-7, with TRBD1 matching 7 bases. The sample in question was CD4+ T cells from PBMCs cultured without peptide, obtained after COVID-19 vaccination. CDR3 loop: CASSKDLDREQYF. CDR3 sequence (DNA): TGCGCCAGCAGCAAAGACCTGGACAGGGAGCAGTACTTC.